This TCR beta chain was recorded in a study of blood T cell repertoires in COVID-19. Overall study: The analysed material was cDNA or gDNA that came from T cells, B-cell-depleted T cells, or PBMCs.

Germline V CDR1 and CDR2: LNHNV, YYDKDF (reference sequence). V gave up 0 bases and J gave up 0 bases; unmatched junction bases: 4. This CDR3 contains 16 residues. Authors' methods: Reference gene primer amplification yielded estimated nucleated cell counts. Using immunoSEQ multiplex PCR, the repertoire was profiled, and TCRdb retains in-frame clones only, with some absent. V and J calls plus clone size are reproduced from that table; the DNA served to infer D and trimming. The table has 60,000 to 90,000 clones, around 80% seen once. Sequenced material: peripheral blood. The sequence came from a man in his sixties with active or convalescent COVID-19. The rearrangement uses TRBV15 and TRBJ2-7; TRBD2 matches at 8 bases. CDR3 in amino acids: CATSRDGGGSSYEQYF. The CDR3 DNA is TGTGCCACCAGCAGAGATGGCGGGGGGAGCTCCTACGAGCAGTACTTC.